A single sample is the source of the 21 T cell receptor beta chains below, sequenced in a study of blood T cell repertoires in COVID-19. Repertoires were generated with immunoSEQ multiplex PCR, while TCRdb's copy carries only in-frame clones and drops some. This table holds 59,000 or so clones, more than 70% found once. The material sequenced was peripheral blood. The receptors originated from a man aged 55 to 69 with acute or convalescent COVID-19.

The chain joins TRBV5-1 to TRBJ2-3; perhaps TRBD2 as D (5 bases). CDR1 and CDR2 (germline): SGHRS, YFSETQ. V shed 0 bases and J shed 7 bases, with 15 bases lying between them. The CDR3 length is 15 residues. CDR3 region: CASSLEIGKGNTQYF. The CDR3 region has the DNA TGCGCCAGCAGCTTGGAAATCGGGAAGGGAAATACGCAGTATTTT.

The chain couples TRBV14 to TRBJ1-3, with D perhaps matching TRBD1 (6 bases). Trimming stripped 5 bases from V and 5 bases from J, with 13 bases between. This CDR3 comprises 14 residues. CDR1 and CDR2 (germline): SGHDN, FVKESK. The CDR3 region has the DNA TGTGCCAGCAGCAACCAGGGGTTCAGAAACACCATATATTTT. Protein sequence: CASSNQGFRNTIYF.

Comments on this clone: The final CDR3 position lacks the conserved phenylalanine or tryptophan, pointing to a likely read error. It is unclear where the CDR3 begins or ends on the DNA, so no DNA is shown, and the CDR3 is as TCRdb lists it. V usage is TRBV5-6 and J usage is TRBJ2-7; the D call in the table, TRBD2, was not verified against the DNA. The CDR3 is 11 amino acids in total, end residues counted. Germline V lookup: CDR1 SGHDT, CDR2 YYEEEE. The CDR3 reads CASSLADPQTR.

This chain joins TRBV28 and TRBJ2-5; D unclear. The V and J ends lost 3 bases and 5 bases respectively, with 4 bases between them. The CDR3 runs 11 residues. The germline gives CDR1 MDHEN, CDR2 SYDVKM. The CDR3 region has the DNA TGTGCCAGCAGTTTTCGGGAGACCCAGTACTTC. Amino acids: CASSFRETQYF.

The CDR3 DNA reads TGTGCCAGCAGTTTCTCCCAGGGGATGAGTGGCTACACCTTC. It is translated as CASSFSQGMSGYTF. V gene TRBV6-4 combines with J gene TRBJ1-2; D perhaps matches TRBD1 (6 bases). CDR3 length equals 14 residues. V was trimmed by 5 bases and J by 7 bases, leaving 17 bases between them. Germline V CDR1 and CDR2: MRHNA, SNTAGT.

The V gene is TRBV28, the J gene TRBJ2-1, with 9 bases matching TRBD2. The CDR3 consists of 16 residues. V dropped 2 bases and J dropped 2; count of bases not matched to a gene: 4. The germline V gene has CDR1 MDHEN and CDR2 SYDVKM. This CDR3 is CASSLTSSGTYNEQFF. The CDR3 DNA follows: TGTGCCAGCAGTTTAACCTCTAGCGGGACCTACAATGAGCAGTTCTTC.

The rearrangement joins TRBV7-2 to TRBJ2-7, with D perhaps matching TRBD2 (5 bases). The CDR3 length is 14 residues. The V gene lost 0 bases and the J gene lost 1 base, with 7 bases spanning the gap. CDR1 is SGHTA and CDR2 is FQGNSA in the germline V gene. CDR3 loop: CASSLARRSYEQYF. CDR3 DNA: TGTGCCAGCAGCTTAGCGAGGAGGTCCTACGAGCAGTACTTC.

The V call is TRBV6-5, the J call TRBJ2-7; 9 bases fit TRBD1. After removal of 5 bases from V and 10 bases from J, the junction contained 9 bases not matched to a gene. The CDR3 consists of 13 residues. The germline V gene has CDR1 MNHEY and CDR2 SVGAGI. The CDR3 here is CASSTSRDRVQYF. The CDR3 DNA sequence: TGTGCCAGCAGTACGTCCCGGGACAGGGTACAGTACTTC.

The chain uses TRBV13 and TRBJ2-3, with 7 bases that match TRBD1. In germline, CDR1 is PRHDT, CDR2 FYEKMQ (reference sequence). The CDR3 runs 18 residues. V trimming: 0 bases; J trimming: 3 bases; junction bases outside the gene matches: 12. CDR3 sequence (DNA): TGTGCCAGCAGCTTAGGCCTCGGGACAGCGAGGAGGACAGATACGCAGTATTTT. This encodes CASSLGLGTARRTDTQYF.

The chain combines TRBV5-4 with TRBJ1-1, with 9 bases fitting TRBD1. Germline V gene sequence: CDR1 SGHNT, CDR2 YYREEE (reference sequence). The CDR3 consists of 15 residues. The junction had 5 bases not matched to a gene; V was cut back by 3 bases and J by 2 bases. CDR3 amino acids: CASSSGDRANTEAFF. Here the CDR3 DNA reads TGTGCCAGCAGCTCAGGGGACAGGGCCAACACTGAAGCTTTCTTT.

This rearrangement joins TRBV15 to TRBJ1-1, with TRBD1 matching over 7 bases. From germline, CDR1 is LNHNV and CDR2 YYDKDF (reference sequence). There are 15 residues in the CDR3. Losses at the gene ends were 0 bases for V and 7 bases for J; bases not matched to a gene: 8. The CDR3 coding sequence is TGTGCCACCAGCAGAGACTGGGACAGAAAAATTGAAGCTTTCTTT. Protein product: CATSRDWDRKIEAFF.

This clone occurred once. Germline is not matched at one junction end, which may reflect a read error. The rearrangement uses TRBV3-1 (or the pseudogene TRBV3-2) and TRBJ2-1, with 8 positions matching TRBD1. Germline V gene sequence: CDR1 LGHDT, CDR2 YNNKEL (reference sequence). CDR3 length: 15 residues. CDR3 coding DNA: TGTGCCAGCAGAGACGGACAGGGATACTACAATGAGCAGCTCTTC. Its protein product is CASRDGQGYYNEQLF.

This clone was observed a few times. V and J are TRBV6-2 or TRBV6-3 and TRBJ2-7; 8 nucleotides match TRBD2. The V and J ends lost 0 bases and 5 bases, in that order; junction bases with no gene match: 3. This CDR3 has 14 amino acids. CDR1 is MNHEY and CDR2 is SVGEGT in the germline V gene. CDR3 DNA sequence: TGTGCCAGCAGTTACTCGACGGGAGGGGACGAGCAGTACTTC. Amino acid sequence: CASSYSTGGDEQYF.

This clone was seen a handful of times. This rearrangement joins TRBV7-2 to TRBJ1-5, with D perhaps matching TRBD1 (5 bases). There are 14 residues in the CDR3. Per germline, CDR1 SGHTA and CDR2 FQGNSA. Trimming removed 1 base at V and 7 bases at J, with 11 bases between. CDR3 amino acids: CASSLGGPSQPQHF. CDR3 bases: TGTGCCAGCAGCTTAGGGGGCCCCTCACAGCCCCAGCATTTT.

The gene calls are TRBV2 and TRBJ1-4, with 8 bases matching TRBD1. V lost 7 bases and J lost 5; bases outside the gene matches: 6. From germline, CDR1 is SNHLY and CDR2 FYNNEI. The CDR3 is made up of 14 amino acids. CDR3 nucleotide sequence: TGTGCCAGCAATTCCGGGACAGGAAATGAAAAACTGTTTTTT. Protein: CASNSGTGNEKLFF.

V is TRBV6-2 or TRBV6-3 and J is TRBJ2-5; TRBD2 agrees at 10 bases. The CDR3 is made up of 21 amino acids. Trimming took 0 bases from V and 0 from J; bases not matched to a gene: 16. Per germline, CDR1 MNHEY and CDR2 SVGEGT. This CDR3 reads CASSYSRRLSGGPSYQETQYF. CDR3 DNA sequence: TGTGCCAGCAGTTACTCCCGACGGCTTAGCGGGGGGCCGTCTTACCAAGAGACCCAGTACTTC.

The chain is built from TRBV2 and TRBJ1-1; 12 bases line up with TRBD1. V shed 8 bases and J 4 bases; nucleotides not matched to a gene: 5. The CDR3 covers 14 residues. CDR1 and CDR2 (germline): SNHLY, FYNNEI. The CDR3: CASSGQGAGTEAFF. The CDR3 DNA reads as TGTGCCAGCTCGGGACAGGGGGCGGGCACTGAAGCTTTCTTT.

This sequence joins TRBV4-1 and TRBJ2-1; the match to TRBD2 covers 8 bases. Germline V gene sequence: CDR1 MGHRA, CDR2 YSYEKL. The V and J ends lost 0 bases and 3 bases, in that order; junction bases with no gene match: 7. The CDR3 runs 17 residues. CDR3 in amino acids: CASSQDFATSDYNEQFF. The CDR3 region has the DNA TGCGCCAGCAGCCAAGACTTTGCGACTAGCGACTACAATGAGCAGTTCTTC.

V usage is TRBV29-1 and J usage is TRBJ1-2; 8 bases align to TRBD1. The junction had 11 bases not matched to a gene; V was cut back by 7 bases and J by 1 base. The CDR3 has 15 residues. Per the germline V gene, CDR1 is SQVTM and CDR2 is ANQGSEA. CDR3 protein: CSANLRTGYNYGYTF. The CDR3 DNA sequence: TGCAGCGCTAACCTCCGGACAGGGTATAACTATGGCTACACCTTC.

The genes are TRBV11-2 and TRBJ2-3; a possible D gene is TRBD1 (6 bases). The CDR3 consists of 15 residues. Germline V gene sequence: CDR1 SGHAT, CDR2 FQNNGV. The V gene lost 1 base and the J gene lost 0 bases, with 8 bases spanning the gap. CDR3 nucleotide sequence: TGTGCCAGCAGCTTAGTACAGGGTAGCACAGATACGCAGTATTTT. Its translation is CASSLVQGSTDTQYF.

CDR3 DNA: TGTGCCAGTAGTATACTCCAAAGCGGGGGGTCCTACAATGAGCAGTTCTTC. Translating gives CASSILQSGGSYNEQFF. The chain has TRBV19 and TRBJ2-1; 9 bases agree with TRBD2. V lost 2 bases to trimming and J lost 1 base; unmatched junction nucleotides: 6. CDR1 and CDR2 from the germline V gene are LNHDA and SQIVND (reference sequence). The CDR3 has 17 residues.